The text below deals with one TCR beta chain. V gave up 0 bases and J gave up 5 bases, with 11 bases separating them. The CDR3 is made up of 15 amino acids. The V gene's germline CDR1 is SGHNT and CDR2 YYREEE (reference sequence). These data belong to a study of T cell changes during pregnancy in multiple sclerosis. Sequenced by immunoSEQ multiplex PCR; TCRdb stores in-frame clones only, minus some. Among approximately 36,000 clones, 93% were seen once, and the ten largest hold 0.41%. V gene TRBV5-4 combines with J gene TRBJ2-2, with D maybe TRBD1 (5 bases). This clonotype originated in a female donor with multiple sclerosis, enrolled in a pregnancy study. The sample in question was CD4+ T cells from peripheral blood mononuclear cells, obtained in the first trimester of pregnancy. As DNA, the CDR3 is TGTGCCAGCAGCTTGGGTCAGGGTGTAACCGGGGAGCTGTTTTTT. As protein: CASSLGQGVTGELFF.